This T cell receptor (beta chain) was recovered during a study of cytomegalovirus exposure and HLA in healthy donors. Researchers ran the PCR with 60 Vbeta and 13 Jbeta primers. In the study's own analysis: Some 11 million of the roughly 80 million unique TCR beta chains counted in a later analysis were shared. Only in-frame clones appear in the TCRdb table, and some are missing; sequencing was by immunoSEQ multiplex PCR. That table furnishes V, J and clone size, whereas the DNA furnished D and trimming. The table shows under 300,000 clones, with about 80% occurring only once. The CDR3 is 15 amino acids. Germline assignment: CDR1 SNHLY and CDR2 FYNNEI. The ends lost 4 bases at V and 4 bases at J; junction bases unmatched: 9.

This chain joins TRBV2 and TRBJ2-7; 8 bases align to TRBD2. This sequence was found in an older woman in good health and CMV-seropositive. Material for sequencing was PBMCs. CDR3 loop: CASSVTAGVYYEQYF. For the CDR3, the DNA is TGTGCCAGCAGTGTGACAGCGGGAGTATATTACGAGCAGTACTTC.